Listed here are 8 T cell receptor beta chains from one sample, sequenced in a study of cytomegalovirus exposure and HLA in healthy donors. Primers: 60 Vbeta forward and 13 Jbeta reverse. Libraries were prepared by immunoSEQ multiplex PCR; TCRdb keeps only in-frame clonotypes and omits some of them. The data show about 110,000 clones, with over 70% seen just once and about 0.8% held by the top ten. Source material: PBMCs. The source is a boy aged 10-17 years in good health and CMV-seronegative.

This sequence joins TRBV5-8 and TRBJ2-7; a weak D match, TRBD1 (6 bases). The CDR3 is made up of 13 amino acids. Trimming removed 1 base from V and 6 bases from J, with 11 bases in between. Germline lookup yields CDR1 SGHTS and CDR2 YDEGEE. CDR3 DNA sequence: TGTGCCAGCAGCTTGATCAGGGGCGGCGAGCAGTACTTC. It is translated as CASSLIRGGEQYF.

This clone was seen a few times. The CDR3 region is CAWSRAGGYEKLFF. CDR3 nucleotide sequence: TGTGCCTGGAGTCGGGCAGGGGGCTATGAAAAACTGTTTTTT. The chain is built from TRBV30 and TRBJ1-4; the match to TRBD1 covers 8 bases. Germline V lookup: CDR1 GTSNPN, CDR2 SVGIG (reference sequence). V shed 2 bases, J shed 6 bases, and the junction held 5 bases outside the gene matches. The CDR3 is made up of 14 amino acids.

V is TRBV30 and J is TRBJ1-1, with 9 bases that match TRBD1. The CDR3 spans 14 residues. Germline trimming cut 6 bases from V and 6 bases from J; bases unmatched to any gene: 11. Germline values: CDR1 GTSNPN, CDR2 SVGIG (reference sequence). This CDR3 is CACRRRDRVPEAFF. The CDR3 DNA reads TGTGCCTGCCGCCGCCGGGACAGGGTCCCTGAAGCTTTCTTT.

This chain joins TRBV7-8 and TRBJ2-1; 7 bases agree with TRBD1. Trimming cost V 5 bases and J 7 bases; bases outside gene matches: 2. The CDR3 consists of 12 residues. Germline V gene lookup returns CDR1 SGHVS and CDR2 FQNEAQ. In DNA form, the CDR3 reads TGTGCCAGCAGCGCGACAGGGAATGAGCAGTTCTTC. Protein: CASSATGNEQFF.

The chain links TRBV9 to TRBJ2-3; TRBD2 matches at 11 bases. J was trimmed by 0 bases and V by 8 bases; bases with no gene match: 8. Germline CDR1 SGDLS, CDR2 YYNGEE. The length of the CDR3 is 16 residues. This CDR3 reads CASGRGLAASTDTQYF. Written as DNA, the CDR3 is TGTGCCAGTGGGCGGGGACTAGCGGCTAGCACAGATACGCAGTATTTT.

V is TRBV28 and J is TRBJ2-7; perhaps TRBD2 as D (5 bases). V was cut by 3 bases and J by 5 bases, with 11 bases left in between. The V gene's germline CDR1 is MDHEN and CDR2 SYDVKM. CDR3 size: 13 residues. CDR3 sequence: CASSFWGVHEQYF. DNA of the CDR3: TGTGCCAGCAGTTTTTGGGGAGTCCACGAGCAGTACTTC.

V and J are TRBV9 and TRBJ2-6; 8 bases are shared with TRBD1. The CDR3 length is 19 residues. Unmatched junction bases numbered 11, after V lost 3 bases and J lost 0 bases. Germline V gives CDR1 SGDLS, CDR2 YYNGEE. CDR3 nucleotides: TGTGCCAGCAGCGGAGCTCAGGACAGGGCCCTCTCTGGGGCCAACGTCCTGACTTTC. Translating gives CASSGAQDRALSGANVLTF.

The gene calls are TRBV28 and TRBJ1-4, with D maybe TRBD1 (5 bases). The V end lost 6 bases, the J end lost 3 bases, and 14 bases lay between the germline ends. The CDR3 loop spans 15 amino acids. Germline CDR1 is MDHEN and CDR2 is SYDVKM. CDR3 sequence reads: CASRAGGAPNEKLFF. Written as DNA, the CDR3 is TGTGCCAGCAGGGCCGGGGGTGCCCCTAATGAAAAACTGTTTTTT.